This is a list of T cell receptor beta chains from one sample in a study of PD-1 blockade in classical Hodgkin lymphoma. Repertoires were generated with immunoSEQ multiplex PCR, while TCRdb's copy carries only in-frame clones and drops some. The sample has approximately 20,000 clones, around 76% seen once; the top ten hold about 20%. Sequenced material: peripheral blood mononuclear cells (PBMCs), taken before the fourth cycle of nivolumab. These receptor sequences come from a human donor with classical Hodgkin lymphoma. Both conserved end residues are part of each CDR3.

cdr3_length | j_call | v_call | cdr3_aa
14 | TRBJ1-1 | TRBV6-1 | CASSVRGPNTEAFF
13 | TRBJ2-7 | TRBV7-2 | CASSPPTGGEQYF
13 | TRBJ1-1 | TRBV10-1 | CASMGQLDTEAFF
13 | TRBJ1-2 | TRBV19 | CASSLGSNYGYTF
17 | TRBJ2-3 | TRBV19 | CASSIRKTGTGDVTQYF
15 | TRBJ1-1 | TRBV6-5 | CASSYGEWGNTEAFF
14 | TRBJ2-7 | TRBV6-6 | CASSYQDGGYEQYF
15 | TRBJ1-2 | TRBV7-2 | CASSLTRGTEYGYTF
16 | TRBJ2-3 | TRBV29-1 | CSVGPGLAGRADTQYF
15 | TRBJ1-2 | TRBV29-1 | CSVDWGQGPFYGYTF
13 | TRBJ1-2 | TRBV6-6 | CASSRPGQRTYTF
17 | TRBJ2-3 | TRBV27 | CASNHKGAQPWVDTQYF
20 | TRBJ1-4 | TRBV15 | CATSRDPILGTGTGNEKLFF
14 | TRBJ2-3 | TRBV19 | CASSIKASGDTQYF
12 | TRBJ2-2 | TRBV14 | CASSQGAGELFF
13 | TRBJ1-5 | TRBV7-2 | CASSPTSNQPQHF
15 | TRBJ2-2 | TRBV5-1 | CASSFLAGGLGELFF
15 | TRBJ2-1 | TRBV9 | CASSDIGKGYNEQFF
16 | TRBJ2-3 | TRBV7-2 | CASSPGDRQGTDTQYF
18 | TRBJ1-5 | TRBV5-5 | CASSQSRTEIYSNQPQHF
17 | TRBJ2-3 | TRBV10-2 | CASSESKASGPTDTQYF
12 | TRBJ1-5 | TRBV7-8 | CASSSRNQPQHF
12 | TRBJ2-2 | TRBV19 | CASSPLVGELFF
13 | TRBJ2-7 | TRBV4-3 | CASSQEFSYEQYF
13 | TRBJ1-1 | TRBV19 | CASSIDRNTEAFF
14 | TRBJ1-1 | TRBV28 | CASSWRLLNTEAFF
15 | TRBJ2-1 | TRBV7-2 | CASSLIAGAGNEQFF
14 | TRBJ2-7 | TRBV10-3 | CAISQREGSYEQYF
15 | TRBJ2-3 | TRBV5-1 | CASSLEGAATDTQYF
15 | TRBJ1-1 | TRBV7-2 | CASSSSGGDGTEAFF
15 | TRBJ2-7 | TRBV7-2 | CASSLGSSGSVEQYF
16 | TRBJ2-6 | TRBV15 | CATSRASGTGANVLTF
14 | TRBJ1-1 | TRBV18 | CASSPRDWGTEAFF
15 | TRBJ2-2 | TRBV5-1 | CASSSITGYTGELFF
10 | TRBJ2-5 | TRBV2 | CASLVETQYF
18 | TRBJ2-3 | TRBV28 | CASSLGAGGPSGTDTQYF
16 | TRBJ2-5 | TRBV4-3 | CASSQDAGGLARAQYF
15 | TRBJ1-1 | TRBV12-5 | CASGSGTGMNTEAFF
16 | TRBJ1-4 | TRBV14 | CASSPRDSPRTEKLFF
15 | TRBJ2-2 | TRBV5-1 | CASSLVAGPTGELFF
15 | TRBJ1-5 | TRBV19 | CASSIDRLGNQPQHF
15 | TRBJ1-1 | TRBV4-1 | CASSHVSVQGAEAFF
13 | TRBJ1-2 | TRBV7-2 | CASSPDRRDGYTF
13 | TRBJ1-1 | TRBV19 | CASRTPGLTEAFF
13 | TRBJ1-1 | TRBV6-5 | CASTGQGWTEAFF
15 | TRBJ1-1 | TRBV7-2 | CASSGTGSLNTEAFF
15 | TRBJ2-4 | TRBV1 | CTSSQEGTVMDIQYF
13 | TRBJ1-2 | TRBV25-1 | CASSVSGNYGYTF
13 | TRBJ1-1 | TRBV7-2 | CASSLVQGVGAFF
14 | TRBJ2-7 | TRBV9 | CASSVAADLYEQYF
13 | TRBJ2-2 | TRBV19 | CASSILSGGELFF
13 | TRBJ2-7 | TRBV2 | CASSGDRSYEQYF
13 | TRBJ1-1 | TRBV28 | CASSPSGGAEAFF
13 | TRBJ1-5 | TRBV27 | CASSWQGNQPQHF
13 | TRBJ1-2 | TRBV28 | CASSLGGSYGYTF
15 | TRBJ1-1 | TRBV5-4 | CASSLPTAVHTEAFF
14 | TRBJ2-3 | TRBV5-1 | CASGVAGGTDTQYF
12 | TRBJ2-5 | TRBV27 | CASSFGGETQYF
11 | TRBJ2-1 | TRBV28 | CASSLTNEQFF
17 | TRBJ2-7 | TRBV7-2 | CASSLSGDAGARGEQYF